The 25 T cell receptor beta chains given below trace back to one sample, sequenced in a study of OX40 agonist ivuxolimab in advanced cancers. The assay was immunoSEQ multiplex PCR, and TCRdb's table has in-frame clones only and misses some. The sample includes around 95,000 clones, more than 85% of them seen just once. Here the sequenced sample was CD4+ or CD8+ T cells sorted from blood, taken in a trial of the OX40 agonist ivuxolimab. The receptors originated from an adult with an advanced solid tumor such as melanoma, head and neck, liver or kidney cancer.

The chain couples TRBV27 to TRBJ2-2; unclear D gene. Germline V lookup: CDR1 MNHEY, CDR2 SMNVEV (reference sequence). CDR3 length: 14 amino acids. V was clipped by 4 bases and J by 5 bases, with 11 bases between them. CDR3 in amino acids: CASSSPGQTGELFF. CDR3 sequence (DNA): TGTGCCAGCAGTTCCCCGGGCCAGACCGGGGAGCTGTTTTTT.

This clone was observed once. The DNA of the CDR3 is TGTGCCAGCCTAGGCAGGGATAGCTATGGCTACACCTTC. This gives the protein CASLGRDSYGYTF. This chain joins TRBV28 and TRBJ1-2; maybe TRBD1 (5 bases). Germline V gene lookup returns CDR1 MDHEN and CDR2 SYDVKM. The length of the CDR3 is 13 residues. V was cut by 8 bases and J by 4 bases, with 14 bases left in between.

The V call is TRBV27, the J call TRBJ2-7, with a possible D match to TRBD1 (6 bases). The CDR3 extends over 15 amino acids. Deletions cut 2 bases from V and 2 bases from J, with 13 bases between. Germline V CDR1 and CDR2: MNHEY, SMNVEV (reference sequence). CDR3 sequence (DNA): TGTGCCAGCAGTTTAAAGCCGGACAGTACCTACGAGCAGTACTTC. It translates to CASSLKPDSTYEQYF.

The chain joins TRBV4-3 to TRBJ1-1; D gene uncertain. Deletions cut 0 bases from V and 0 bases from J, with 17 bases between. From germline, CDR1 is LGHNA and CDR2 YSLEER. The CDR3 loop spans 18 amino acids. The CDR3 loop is CASSQDGIYTAMNTEAFF. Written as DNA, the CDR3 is TGCGCCAGCAGCCAAGACGGAATATATACGGCTATGAACACTGAAGCTTTCTTT.

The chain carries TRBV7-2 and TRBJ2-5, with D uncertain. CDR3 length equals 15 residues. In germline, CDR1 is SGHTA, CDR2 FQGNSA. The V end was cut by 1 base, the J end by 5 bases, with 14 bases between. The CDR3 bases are TGTGCCAGCAGCTTAGGTGCTACTGTTCGGGAGACCCAGTACTTC. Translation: CASSLGATVRETQYF.

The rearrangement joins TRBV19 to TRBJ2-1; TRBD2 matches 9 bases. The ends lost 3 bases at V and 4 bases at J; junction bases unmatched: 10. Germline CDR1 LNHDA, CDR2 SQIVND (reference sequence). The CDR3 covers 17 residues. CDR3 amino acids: CASSIGSGRSSYNEQFF. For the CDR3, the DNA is TGTGCCAGTAGTATTGGAAGCGGGAGGTCTTCTTACAATGAGCAGTTCTTC.

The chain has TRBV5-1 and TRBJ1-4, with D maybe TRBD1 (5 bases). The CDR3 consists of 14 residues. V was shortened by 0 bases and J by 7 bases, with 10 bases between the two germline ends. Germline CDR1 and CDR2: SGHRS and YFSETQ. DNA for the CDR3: TGCGCCAGCAGCTTGGGGGCGCAGGGTGAAAAACTGTTTTTT. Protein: CASSLGAQGEKLFF.

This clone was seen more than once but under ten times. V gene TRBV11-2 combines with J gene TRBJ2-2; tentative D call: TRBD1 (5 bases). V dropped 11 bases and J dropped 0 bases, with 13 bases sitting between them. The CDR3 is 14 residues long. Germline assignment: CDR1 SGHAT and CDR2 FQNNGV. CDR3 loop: CACRDRPNTGELFF. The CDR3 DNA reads TGTGCCTGCCGTGACAGACCGAACACCGGGGAGCTGTTTTTT.

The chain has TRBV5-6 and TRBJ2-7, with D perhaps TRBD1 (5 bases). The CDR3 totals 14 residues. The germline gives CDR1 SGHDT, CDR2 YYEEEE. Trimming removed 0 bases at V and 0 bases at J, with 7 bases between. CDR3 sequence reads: CASSLDRSSYEQYF. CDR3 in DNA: TGTGCCAGCAGCTTGGACAGGAGCTCCTACGAGCAGTACTTC.

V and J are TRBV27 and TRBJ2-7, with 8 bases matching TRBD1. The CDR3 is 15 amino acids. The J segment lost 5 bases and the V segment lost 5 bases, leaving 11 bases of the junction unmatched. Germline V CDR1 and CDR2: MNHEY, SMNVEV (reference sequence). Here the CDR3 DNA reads TGTGCCAGCAGTCGTAGACAGGGGTTTGGCCACGAGCAGTACTTC. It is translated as CASSRRQGFGHEQYF.

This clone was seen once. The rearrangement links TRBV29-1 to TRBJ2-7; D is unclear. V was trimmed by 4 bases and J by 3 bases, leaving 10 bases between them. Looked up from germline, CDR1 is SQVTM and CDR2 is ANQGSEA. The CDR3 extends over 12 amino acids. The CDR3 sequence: CSVGETRYEQYF. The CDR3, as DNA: TGCAGCGTTGGAGAGACACGCTACGAGCAGTACTTC.

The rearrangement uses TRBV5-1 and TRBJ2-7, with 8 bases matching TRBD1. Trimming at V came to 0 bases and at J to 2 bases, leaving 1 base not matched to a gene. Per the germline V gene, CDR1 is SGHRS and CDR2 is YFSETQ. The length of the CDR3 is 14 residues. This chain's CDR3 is CASSLEGQAYEQYF. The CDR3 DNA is TGCGCCAGCAGCTTGGAGGGACAGGCCTACGAGCAGTACTTC.

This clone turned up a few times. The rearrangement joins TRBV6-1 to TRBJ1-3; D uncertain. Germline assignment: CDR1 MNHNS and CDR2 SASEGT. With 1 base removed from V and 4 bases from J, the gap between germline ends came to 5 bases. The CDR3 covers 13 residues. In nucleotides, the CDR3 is TGTGCCAGCAGTGAAGAATTCGGAAACACCATATATTTT. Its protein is CASSEEFGNTIYF.

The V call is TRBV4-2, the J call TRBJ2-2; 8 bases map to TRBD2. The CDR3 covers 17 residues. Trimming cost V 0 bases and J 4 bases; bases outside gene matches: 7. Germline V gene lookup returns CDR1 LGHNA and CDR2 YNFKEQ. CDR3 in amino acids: CASSQDTGTSPTGELFF. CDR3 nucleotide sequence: TGTGCCAGCAGCCAAGACACCGGGACTAGTCCCACCGGGGAGCTGTTTTTT.

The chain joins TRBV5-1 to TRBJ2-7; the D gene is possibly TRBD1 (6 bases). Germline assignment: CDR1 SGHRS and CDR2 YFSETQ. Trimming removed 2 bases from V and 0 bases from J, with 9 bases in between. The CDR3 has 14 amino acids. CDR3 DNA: TGCGCCAGCAGCTTAGGCAGGGGCTCCTACGAGCAGTACTTC. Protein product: CASSLGRGSYEQYF. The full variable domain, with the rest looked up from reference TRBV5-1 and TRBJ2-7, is KAGVTQTPRYLIKTRGQQVTLSCSPISGHRSVSWYQQTPGQGLQFLFEYFSETQRNKGNFPGRFSGRQFSNSRSEMNVSTLELGDSALYLCASSLGRGSYEQYFGPGTRLTVT.

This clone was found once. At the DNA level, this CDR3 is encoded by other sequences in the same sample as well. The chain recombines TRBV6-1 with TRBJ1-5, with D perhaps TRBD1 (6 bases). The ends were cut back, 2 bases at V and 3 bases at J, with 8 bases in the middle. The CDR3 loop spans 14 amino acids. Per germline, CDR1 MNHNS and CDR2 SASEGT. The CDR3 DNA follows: TGTGCCAGCAGTGAAACAGGGAACAATCAGCCCCAGCATTTT. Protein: CASSETGNNQPQHF.

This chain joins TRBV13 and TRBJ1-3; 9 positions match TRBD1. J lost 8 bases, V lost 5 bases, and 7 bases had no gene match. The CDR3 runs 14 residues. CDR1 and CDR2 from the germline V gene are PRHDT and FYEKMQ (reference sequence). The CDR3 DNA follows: TGTGCCAGCAGCCGAACCGACAGGGGGGACACCATATATTTT. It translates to CASSRTDRGDTIYF.

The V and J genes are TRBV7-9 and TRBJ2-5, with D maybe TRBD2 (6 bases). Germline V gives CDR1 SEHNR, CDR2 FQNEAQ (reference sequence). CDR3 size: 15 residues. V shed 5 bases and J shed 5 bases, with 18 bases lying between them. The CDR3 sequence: CASSIRGWDRETQYF. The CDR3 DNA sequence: TGTGCCAGCAGCATTCGGGGGTGGGATCGGGAGACCCAGTACTTC.

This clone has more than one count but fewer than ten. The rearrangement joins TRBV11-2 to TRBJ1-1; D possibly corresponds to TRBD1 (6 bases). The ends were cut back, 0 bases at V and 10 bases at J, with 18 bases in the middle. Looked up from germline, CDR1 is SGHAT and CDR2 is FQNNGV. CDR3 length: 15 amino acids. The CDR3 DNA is TGTGCCAGCAGCTTAGAATTCGCCGGGGACAAAAGAGCTTTCTTT. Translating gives CASSLEFAGDKRAFF.

CDR3 region: CASLALSKGSNQPQHF. In DNA form, the CDR3 reads TGTGCCAGCCTAGCACTCTCTAAGGGAAGCAATCAGCCCCAGCATTTT. V usage is TRBV28 and J usage is TRBJ1-5, with D hard to call. Germline V gene data show CDR1 as MDHEN and CDR2 as SYDVKM. The CDR3 extends over 16 amino acids. The V end was cut by 8 bases, the J end by 1 base, with 18 bases between.

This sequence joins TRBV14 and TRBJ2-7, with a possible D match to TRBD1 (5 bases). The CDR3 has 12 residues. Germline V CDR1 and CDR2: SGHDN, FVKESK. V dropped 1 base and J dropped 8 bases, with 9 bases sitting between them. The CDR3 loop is CASSQAGSKQYF. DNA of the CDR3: TGTGCCAGCAGCCAAGCAGGGTCAAAGCAGTACTTC.

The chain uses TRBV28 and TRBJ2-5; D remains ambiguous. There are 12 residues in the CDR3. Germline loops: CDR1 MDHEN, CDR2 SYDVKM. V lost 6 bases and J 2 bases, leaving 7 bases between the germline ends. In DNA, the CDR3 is TGTGCCAGCAGCTCGTTTCAAGAGACCCAGTACTTC. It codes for CASSSFQETQYF.

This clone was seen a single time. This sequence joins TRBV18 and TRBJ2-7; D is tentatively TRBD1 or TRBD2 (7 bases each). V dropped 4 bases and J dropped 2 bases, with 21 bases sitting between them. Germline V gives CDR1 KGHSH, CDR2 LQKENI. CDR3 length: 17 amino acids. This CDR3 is CASSRQGGGQGTYEQYF. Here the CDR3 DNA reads TGTGCCAGCTCACGACAGGGAGGGGGTCAGGGGACCTACGAGCAGTACTTC.

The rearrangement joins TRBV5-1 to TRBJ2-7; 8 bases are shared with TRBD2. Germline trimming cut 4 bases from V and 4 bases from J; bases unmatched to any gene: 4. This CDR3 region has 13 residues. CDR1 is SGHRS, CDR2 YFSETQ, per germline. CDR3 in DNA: TGCGCCAGCAGCGAGCGGGAGCTGTACGAGCAGTACTTC. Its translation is CASSERELYEQYF.

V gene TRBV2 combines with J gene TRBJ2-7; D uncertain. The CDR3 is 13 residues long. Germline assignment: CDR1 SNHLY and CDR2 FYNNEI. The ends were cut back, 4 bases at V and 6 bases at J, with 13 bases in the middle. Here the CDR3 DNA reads TGTGCCAGCAGTGCCCCAGAATTAGGCGAGCAGTACTTC. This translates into CASSAPELGEQYF.